One sample yielded the 8 T cell receptor beta chains listed below, sequenced in a study of read filtering for tumor transcriptome and immune sequencing. This library used about 360 ng RNA and molecular barcoded adaptors spanning alpha/delta and beta/gamma chains. TCRdb reanalysed the reads using MiXCR and keeps one entry per CDR3 protein. The sample lists 100,000 to 150,000 distinct CDR3 sequences; 10% to 15% were seen once. Source material: a population of CD138-negative cells sorted from bone marrow. These receptors were collected from a donor over 35 with multiple myeloma.

Ten or more counts support this clonotype. V gene TRBV6-6 combines with J gene TRBJ1-1, with no clear D. V lost 2 bases and J 4 bases, leaving 2 bases between the germline ends. This CDR3 has 11 amino acids. Germline V lookup: CDR1 MNHNY, CDR2 SVGAGI (reference sequence). The CDR3, as DNA: TGTGCCAGCAGTTACGGCACTGAAGCTTTCTTT. It yields the protein CASSYGTEAFF.

The CDR3, as DNA: TGCGCCAGCAGCCTGGGCGGACTAGCGGGAGGTGTCGGGGAGCTGTTTTTT. It translates to CASSLGGLAGGVGELFF. This chain uses TRBV5-1 with TRBJ2-2; 14 positions match TRBD2. This CDR3 has 17 residues. V dropped 4 bases and J dropped 7; count of bases not matched to a gene: 9. CDR1 is SGHRS, CDR2 YFSETQ, per germline.

This clonotype was counted ten times or more. The chain couples TRBV12-3 or TRBV12-4 to TRBJ1-2; no definite D call. Between the trimmed V and J ends, which lost 1 base and 0 bases, there was a span of 9 bases. The CDR3 is 15 residues long. Here the CDR3 DNA reads TGTGCCAGCAGTTTAGGCTGGGAAGCTAACTATGGCTACACCTTC. It translates to CASSLGWEANYGYTF.

This clonotype showed up many times. The chain employs TRBV5-1 and TRBJ2-7, with 9 bases matching TRBD2. From germline, CDR1 is SGHRS and CDR2 YFSETQ. Losses at the gene ends were 0 bases for V and 0 bases for J; bases not matched to a gene: 7. The CDR3 length is 17 residues. The DNA of the CDR3 is TGCGCCAGCAGCTTGGTAGCGGGGGTAGCGAGCTCCTACGAGCAGTACTTC. It specifies CASSLVAGVASSYEQYF.

The table lists this clonotype with many counts. The rearrangement uses TRBV19 and TRBJ2-3; no clear D gene. Per the germline V gene, CDR1 is LNHDA and CDR2 is SQIVND (reference sequence). Trimming removed 0 bases from V and 6 bases from J, with 4 bases in between. The CDR3 has 12 amino acids. For the CDR3, the DNA is TGTGCCAGTAGTATAGATCTGGATACGCAGTATTTT. It specifies CASSIDLDTQYF.

The chain has TRBV29-1 and TRBJ2-1; no definite D call. V lost 1 base and J 6 bases, leaving 7 bases between the germline ends. The CDR3 has 12 amino acids. Germline V gene data show CDR1 as SQVTM and CDR2 as ANQGSEA. CDR3 bases: TGCAGCGTTGAAGCTTTGCGCAATGAGCAGTTCTTC. It translates to CSVEALRNEQFF.

This clonotype was seen ten or more times. V is TRBV5-1 and J is TRBJ2-5; 11 bases align to TRBD2. V dropped 2 bases and J dropped 1; count of bases not matched to a gene: 10. CDR3 size: 18 residues. The germline V gene has CDR1 SGHRS and CDR2 YFSETQ. In nucleotides, the CDR3 is TGCGCCAGCAGCTTCGGGACTAGCGGTAGTAACTCCCAAGAGACCCAGTACTTC. Protein product: CASSFGTSGSNSQETQYF.

This clonotype showed up just a few times. V gene TRBV11-2 combines with J gene TRBJ2-2; the match to TRBD1 covers 8 bases. The CDR3 is 16 amino acids. The V gene end was trimmed by 1 base and the J gene end by 9 bases; junction bases not matched to a gene: 10. Germline assignment: CDR1 SGHAT and CDR2 FQNNGV. CDR3 coding DNA: TGTGCCAGCAGCTTAGGTCTCGGACAGGGCTATCGGGAGCTGTTTTTT. This encodes CASSLGLGQGYRELFF.